This TCR beta chain was profiled in a study of shared clonotypes between healthy human individuals (dated by TCRdb to the early 2020s). Notes on the research overall: Three men and two women, aged 18 to 49 years, made up the cohort. Per donor, three plates each were used for CD4 naive and CD4 memory, two for CD8 naive, and one for CD8 memory. To estimate repertoire size and how much clonotype sharing occurs between individuals, the study deeply sequenced the blood TCR repertoires of five healthy adults. To increase sequencing depth and limit assay-specific biases, different laboratories used diverse techniques to prepare libraries and sequence TCR repertoires. Each donor's leukapheresis produced roughly between roughly 0.9 and 8.9 billion PBMCs. Here is what the overall study found, with its caveats: Clonotypes shared by all four sorted-subset donors showed higher generation probabilities than non-shared clonotypes. Pairwise subsampling indicated that sequencing depth was expected to affect the degree of clonotype sharing among donors. Even with the large sequencing depth, rarefaction of the sorted-subset datasets indicated that sequencing was incomplete. Roughly 5% of naive CD4, 3.5% of naive CD8, approximately 2% of memory CD4, and around 0.42% of memory CD8 clonotypes were shared across several donors. Larger estimated clonotype richness was generally found for naive subsets than for memory subsets. Sampling was restricted to blood, and TCR repertoires in tissue are likely to differ from TCR repertoires in blood. The genetic and exposure-history diversity represented was limited by the small number of donors.

Comment on this clone: Its antigen target is currently unknown. Qualities for individual bases were not recorded, and no much larger clone is one base off.

Trimming removed 4 bases from V and 7 bases from J, leaving 19 bases between the germline ends. CDR3 length: 15 amino acids, cysteine to phenylalanine. This entry keeps only the CDR3 DNA: 45 bases, framed from base 1. For CDR1 and CDR2, the germline V gene lists MNHEY and SVGAGI. TCR CDR3 regions were amplified from genomic DNA by multiplex PCR using the deep immunoSEQ assay. Extracted genomic DNA from each cell subset was spread evenly across all wells of several immunoSEQ 96-well plates, with each plate serving as a replicate. For sorted subsets, each replicate PCR was loaded with about 0.2 ug genomic DNA, equivalent to 30,000 or so T cell genomes. The purified libraries were quantified using a Qubit 3.0 fluorometer, sized with a Bioanalyzer 2100, and then quantified again using the KAPA Library Quantification kit. Every immunoSEQ 96-well plate was sequenced on a separate single-read 150-cycle Illumina NextSeq 550 flow cell. The authors processed their data as follows. Because only junctional sequences without quality scores were contained in the immunoSEQ output, filtering matching that applied to full-length reads could not be performed. To assign V/J genes and CDR3, sequences were annotated against IMGT germline references using PyIR, a Python wrapper for IgBLAST v1.9. Reads with weak V/J assignments (E-value above 1e-6), missing CDR3, stop codons, out-of-frame junctions, or ambiguous translated residues were removed. V3J clonotypes were defined as sequences sharing the same inferred V gene, J gene, and CDR3 amino acid sequence. The percentage overlap between two repertoires was calculated by dividing the number of shared unique clonotypes by the size of the smaller repertoire. RTK rarefaction, the Chao1 estimator, and Recon v2.1 estimates of unobserved clonotypes were used to assess repertoire richness. Generation probabilities were computed with OLGA for all TCRbeta clonotypes obtained by the gDNA method from four donors. TCRdb took this table from immuneACCESS and kept in-frame rearrangements with V and J called. Such tables lack part of the clones; where checked against another copy, unresolved V genes explain under half of the gap, and the rest is unexplained. That table gives V, J and clone size, and the DNA gave D and trimming. The sample table holds roughly 330,000 clones, of which around two thirds were seen once. The ten largest clones represent about a tenth of the sample.

The donors were healthy, HIV-negative adults with no recently reported acute infections or vaccinations. Only Caucasian adults living in Nashville, Tennessee, USA were represented among the donors. CD4+ T cells were enriched through magnetic negative selection, after which naive cells were positively selected on CD45RA and the remaining negative fraction served as the memory subset. Blood was collected by leukapheresis, and PBMCs were isolated by Ficoll-Histopaque density gradient centrifugation and then cryopreserved in liquid nitrogen vapor phase. Analytical flow cytometry was used to check the purity and quantity of each magnetically sorted T cell population. Genomic DNA was isolated from every sorted fraction and measured by UV absorbance on a Nanodrop 2000c.

The sequenced sample was memory CD4+ T cells sorted from blood. Per the publication, the cell subset or site label means: CD45RA-negative fraction. This chain is built from TRBV6-5 and TRBJ1-2, with a tentative D gene TRBD1 over 5 matching bases. This clonotype was obtained from a man aged 25 to 40 in good health. The DNA sequence is TGTGCCAGCAGTTCCCAGTTAAGGGGAAGAGGTGGCTACACCTTC. Its protein reads: CASSSQLRGRGGYTF.